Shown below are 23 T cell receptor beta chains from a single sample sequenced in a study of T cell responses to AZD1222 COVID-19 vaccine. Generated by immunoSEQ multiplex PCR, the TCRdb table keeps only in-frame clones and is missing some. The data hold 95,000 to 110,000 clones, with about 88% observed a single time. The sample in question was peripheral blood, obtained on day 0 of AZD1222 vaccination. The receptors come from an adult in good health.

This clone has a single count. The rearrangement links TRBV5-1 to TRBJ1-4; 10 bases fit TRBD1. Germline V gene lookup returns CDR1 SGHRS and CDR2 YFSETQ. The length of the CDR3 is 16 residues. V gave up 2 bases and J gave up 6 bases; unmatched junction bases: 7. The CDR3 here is CASSFGTGVIDEKLFF. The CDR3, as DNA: TGCGCCAGCAGCTTTGGGACAGGGGTTATTGATGAAAAACTGTTTTTT.

The CDR3 loop reads CASSRYDPWRINTEAFF. For the CDR3, the DNA is TGTGCCAGCAGCCGCTACGACCCTTGGAGGATCAACACTGAAGCTTTCTTT. The genes are TRBV21-1 and TRBJ1-1. TRBV21-1 is labeled a pseudogene. CDR3 length: 17 amino acids.

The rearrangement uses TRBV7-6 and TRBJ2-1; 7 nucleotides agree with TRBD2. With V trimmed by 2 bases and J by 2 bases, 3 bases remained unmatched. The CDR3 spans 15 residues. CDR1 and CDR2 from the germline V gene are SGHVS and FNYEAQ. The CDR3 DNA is TGTGCCAGCAGCTTAATGGCGGGAGCCTACAATGAGCAGTTCTTC. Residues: CASSLMAGAYNEQFF.

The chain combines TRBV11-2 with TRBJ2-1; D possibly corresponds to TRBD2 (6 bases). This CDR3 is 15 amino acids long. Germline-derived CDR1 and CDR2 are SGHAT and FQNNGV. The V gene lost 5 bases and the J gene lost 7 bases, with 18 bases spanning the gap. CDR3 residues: CASSPRQGGSNEQFF. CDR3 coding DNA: TGTGCCAGCAGCCCGCGGCAGGGAGGATCGAATGAGCAGTTCTTC.

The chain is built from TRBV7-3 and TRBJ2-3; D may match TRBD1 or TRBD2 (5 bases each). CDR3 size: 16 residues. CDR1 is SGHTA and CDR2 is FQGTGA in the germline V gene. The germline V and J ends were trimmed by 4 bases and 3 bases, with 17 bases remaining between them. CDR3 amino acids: CASSSGTLRGTDTQYF. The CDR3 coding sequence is TGTGCCAGCAGCTCCGGGACCCTGAGAGGGACAGATACGCAGTATTTT.

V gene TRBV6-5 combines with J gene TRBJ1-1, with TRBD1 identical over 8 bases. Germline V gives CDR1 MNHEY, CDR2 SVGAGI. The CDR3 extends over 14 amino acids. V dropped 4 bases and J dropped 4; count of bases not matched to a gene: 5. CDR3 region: CASSWNRGGTEAFF. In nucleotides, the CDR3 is TGTGCCAGCAGTTGGAACAGGGGGGGCACTGAAGCTTTCTTT.

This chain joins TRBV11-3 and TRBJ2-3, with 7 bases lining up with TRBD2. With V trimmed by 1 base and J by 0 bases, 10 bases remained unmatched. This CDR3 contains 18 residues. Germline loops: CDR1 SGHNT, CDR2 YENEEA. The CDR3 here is CASSLVLGGTRSTDTQYF. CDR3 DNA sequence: TGTGCCAGCAGCTTAGTTTTGGGGGGGACCCGTAGCACAGATACGCAGTATTTT.

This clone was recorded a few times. For the CDR3, the DNA is TGTGCCAGTAGGCACAAGCCCTTCTACGAGCAGTACTTC. Its translation is CASRHKPFYEQYF. The rearrangement uses TRBV19 and TRBJ2-7; D is uncertain. The germline V and J ends were trimmed by 6 bases and 3 bases, with 12 bases remaining between them. Germline V gene data show CDR1 as LNHDA and CDR2 as SQIVND (reference sequence). The CDR3 is made up of 13 amino acids.

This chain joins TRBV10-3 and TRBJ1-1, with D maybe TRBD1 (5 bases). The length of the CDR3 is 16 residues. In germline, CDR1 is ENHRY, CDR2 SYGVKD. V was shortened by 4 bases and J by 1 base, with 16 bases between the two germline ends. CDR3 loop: CAISGILAGKNTEAFF. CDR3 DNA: TGTGCCATCAGTGGTATTCTTGCAGGGAAGAACACTGAAGCTTTCTTT.

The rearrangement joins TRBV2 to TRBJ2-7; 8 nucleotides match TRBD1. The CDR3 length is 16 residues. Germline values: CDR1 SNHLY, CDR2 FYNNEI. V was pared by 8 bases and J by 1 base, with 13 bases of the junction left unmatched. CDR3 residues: CASAYPDRVPSYEQYF. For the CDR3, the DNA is TGTGCCAGCGCTTACCCGGACAGGGTCCCATCCTACGAGCAGTACTTC.

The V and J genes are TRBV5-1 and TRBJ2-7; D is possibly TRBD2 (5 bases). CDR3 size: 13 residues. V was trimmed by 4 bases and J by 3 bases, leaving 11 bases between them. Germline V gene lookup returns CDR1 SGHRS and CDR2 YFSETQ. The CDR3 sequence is CASSVSDGYEQYF. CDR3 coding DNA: TGCGCCAGCAGCGTTAGCGATGGCTACGAGCAGTACTTC.

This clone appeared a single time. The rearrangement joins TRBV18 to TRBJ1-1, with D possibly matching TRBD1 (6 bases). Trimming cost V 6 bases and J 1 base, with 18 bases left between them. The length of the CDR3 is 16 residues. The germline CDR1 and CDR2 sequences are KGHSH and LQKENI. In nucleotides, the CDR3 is TGTGCCAGCTCCCAATTGCAGGGGAAGGGGAACACTGAAGCTTTCTTT. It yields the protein CASSQLQGKGNTEAFF.

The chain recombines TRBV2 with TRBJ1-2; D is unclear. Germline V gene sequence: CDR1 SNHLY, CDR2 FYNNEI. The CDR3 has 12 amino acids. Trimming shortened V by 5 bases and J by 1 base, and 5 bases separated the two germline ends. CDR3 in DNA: TGTGCCAGCAGTTACAGTAACTATGGCTACACCTTC. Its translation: CASSYSNYGYTF.

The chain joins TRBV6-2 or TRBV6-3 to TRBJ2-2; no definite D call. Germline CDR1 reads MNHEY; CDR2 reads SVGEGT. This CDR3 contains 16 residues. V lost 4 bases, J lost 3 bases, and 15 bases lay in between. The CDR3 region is CASSSPRRGYTGELFF. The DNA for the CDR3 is TGTGCCAGCAGTTCTCCTAGACGAGGCTACACCGGGGAGCTGTTTTTT.

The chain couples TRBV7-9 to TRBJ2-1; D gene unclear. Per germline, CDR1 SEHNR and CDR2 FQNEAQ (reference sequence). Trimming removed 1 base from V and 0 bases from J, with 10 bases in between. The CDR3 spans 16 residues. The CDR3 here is CASSLEVTSSYNEQFF. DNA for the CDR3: TGTGCCAGCAGCTTAGAAGTGACGAGCTCCTACAATGAGCAGTTCTTC.

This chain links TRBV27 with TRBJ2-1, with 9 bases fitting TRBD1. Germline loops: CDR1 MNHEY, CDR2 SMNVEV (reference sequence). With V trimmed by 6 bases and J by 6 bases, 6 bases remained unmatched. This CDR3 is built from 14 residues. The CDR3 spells CASSGQGFANEQFF. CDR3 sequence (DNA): TGTGCCAGCAGCGGACAGGGGTTCGCCAATGAGCAGTTCTTC.

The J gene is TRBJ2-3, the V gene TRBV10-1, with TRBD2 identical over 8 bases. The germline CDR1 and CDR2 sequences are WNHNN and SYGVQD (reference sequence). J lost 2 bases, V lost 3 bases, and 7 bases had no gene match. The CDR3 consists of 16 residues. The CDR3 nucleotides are TGCGCCAGCAGTGACCCGGGACTAGGGTCCACAGATACGCAGTATTTT. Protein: CASSDPGLGSTDTQYF.

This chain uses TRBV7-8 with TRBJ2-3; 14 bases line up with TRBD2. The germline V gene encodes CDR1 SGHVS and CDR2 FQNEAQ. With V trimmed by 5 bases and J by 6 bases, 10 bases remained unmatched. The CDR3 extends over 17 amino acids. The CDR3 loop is CASSIRLAGGTRDTQYF. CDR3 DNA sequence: TGTGCCAGCAGCATCCGACTAGCGGGGGGGACTCGGGATACGCAGTATTTT.

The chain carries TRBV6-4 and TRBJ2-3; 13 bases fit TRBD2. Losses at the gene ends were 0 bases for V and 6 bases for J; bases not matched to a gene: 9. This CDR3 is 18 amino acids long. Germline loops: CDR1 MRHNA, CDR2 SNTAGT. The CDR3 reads CASSDSKGLAGNGDTQYF. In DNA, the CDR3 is TGTGCCAGCAGTGACTCGAAGGGACTAGCGGGGAATGGGGATACGCAGTATTTT.

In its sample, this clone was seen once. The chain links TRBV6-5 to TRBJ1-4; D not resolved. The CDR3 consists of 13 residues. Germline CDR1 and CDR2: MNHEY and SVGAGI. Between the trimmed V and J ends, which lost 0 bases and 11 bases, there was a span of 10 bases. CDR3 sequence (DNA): TGTGCCAGCAGTTACTCAGGGCAGGAGAAACTGTTTTTT. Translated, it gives CASSYSGQEKLFF.

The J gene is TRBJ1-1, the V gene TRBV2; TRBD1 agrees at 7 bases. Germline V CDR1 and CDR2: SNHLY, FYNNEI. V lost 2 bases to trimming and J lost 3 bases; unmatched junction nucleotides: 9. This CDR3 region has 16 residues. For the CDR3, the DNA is TGTGCCAGCAGTGAAATTGGGTGGGACAGCGACACTGAAGCTTTCTTT. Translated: CASSEIGWDSDTEAFF.

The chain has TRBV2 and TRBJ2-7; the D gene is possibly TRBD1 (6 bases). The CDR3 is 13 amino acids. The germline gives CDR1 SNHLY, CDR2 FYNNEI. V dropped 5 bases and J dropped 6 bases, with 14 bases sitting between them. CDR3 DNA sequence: TGTGCCAGCAGTTTAGGGACATATGGCGAGCAGTACTTC. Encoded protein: CASSLGTYGEQYF.

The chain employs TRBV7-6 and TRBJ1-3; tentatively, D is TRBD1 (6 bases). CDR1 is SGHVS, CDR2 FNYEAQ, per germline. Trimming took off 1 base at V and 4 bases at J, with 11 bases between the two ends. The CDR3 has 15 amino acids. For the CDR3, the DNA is TGTGCCAGCAGCTTAGATCAGGGGTCCGGAAACACCATATATTTT. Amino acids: CASSLDQGSGNTIYF. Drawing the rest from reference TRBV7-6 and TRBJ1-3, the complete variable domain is GAGVSQSPRYKVTKRGQDVALRCDPISGHVSLYWYRQALGQGPEFLTYFNYEAQQDKSGLPNDRFSAERPEGSISTLTIQRTEQRDSAMYRCASSLDQGSGNTIYFGEGSWLTVV.